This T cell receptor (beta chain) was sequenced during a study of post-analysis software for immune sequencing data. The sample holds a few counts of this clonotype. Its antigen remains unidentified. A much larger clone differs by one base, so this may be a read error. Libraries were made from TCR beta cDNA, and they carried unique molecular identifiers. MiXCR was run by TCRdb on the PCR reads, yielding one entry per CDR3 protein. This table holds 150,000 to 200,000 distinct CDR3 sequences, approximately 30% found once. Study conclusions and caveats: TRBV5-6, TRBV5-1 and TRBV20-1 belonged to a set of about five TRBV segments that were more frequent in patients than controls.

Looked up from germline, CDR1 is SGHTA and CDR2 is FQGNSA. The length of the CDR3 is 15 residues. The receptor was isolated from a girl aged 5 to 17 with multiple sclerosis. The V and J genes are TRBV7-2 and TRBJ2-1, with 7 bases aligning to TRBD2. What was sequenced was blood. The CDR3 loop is CACSRQSGDHLEQFF. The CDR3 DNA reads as TGTGCCTGCAGCCGCCAGAGCGGGGACCATCTTGAGCAGTTCTTC.